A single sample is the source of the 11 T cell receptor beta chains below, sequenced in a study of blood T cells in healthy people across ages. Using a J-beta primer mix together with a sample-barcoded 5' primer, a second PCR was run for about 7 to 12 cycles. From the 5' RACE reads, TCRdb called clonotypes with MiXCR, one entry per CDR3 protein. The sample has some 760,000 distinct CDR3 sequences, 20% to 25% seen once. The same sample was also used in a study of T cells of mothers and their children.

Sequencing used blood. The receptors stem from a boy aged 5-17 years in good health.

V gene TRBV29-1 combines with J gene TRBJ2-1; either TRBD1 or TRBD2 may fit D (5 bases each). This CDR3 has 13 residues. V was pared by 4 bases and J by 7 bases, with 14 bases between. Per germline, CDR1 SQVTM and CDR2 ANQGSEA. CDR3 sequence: CSVGGEWGNEQFF. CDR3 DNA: TGCAGCGTTGGGGGAGAATGGGGGAATGAGCAGTTCTTC.

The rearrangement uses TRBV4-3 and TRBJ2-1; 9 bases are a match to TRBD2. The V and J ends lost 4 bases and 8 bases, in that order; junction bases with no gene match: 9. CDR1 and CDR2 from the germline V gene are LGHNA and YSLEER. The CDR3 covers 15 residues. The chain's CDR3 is CASSLGSGGFYEQFF. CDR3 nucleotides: TGCGCCAGCAGCCTTGGTAGCGGGGGATTTTATGAGCAGTTCTTC.

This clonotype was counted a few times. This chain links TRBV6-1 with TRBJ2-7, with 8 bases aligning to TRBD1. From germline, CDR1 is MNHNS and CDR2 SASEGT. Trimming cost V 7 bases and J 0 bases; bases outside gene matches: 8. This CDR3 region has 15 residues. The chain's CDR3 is CASTRDRWASYEQYF. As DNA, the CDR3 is TGTGCCAGCACCAGGGACAGGTGGGCCTCCTACGAGCAGTACTTC.

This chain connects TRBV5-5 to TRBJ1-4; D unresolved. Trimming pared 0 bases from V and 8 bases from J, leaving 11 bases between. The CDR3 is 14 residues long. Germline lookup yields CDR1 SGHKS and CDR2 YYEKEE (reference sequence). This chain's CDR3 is CASSLDIGSEKLFF. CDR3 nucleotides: TGTGCCAGCAGCTTGGATATAGGAAGCGAAAAACTGTTTTTT.

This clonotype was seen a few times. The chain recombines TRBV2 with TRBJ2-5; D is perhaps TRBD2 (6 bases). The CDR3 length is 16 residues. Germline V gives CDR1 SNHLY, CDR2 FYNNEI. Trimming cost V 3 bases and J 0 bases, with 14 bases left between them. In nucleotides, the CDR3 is TGTGCCAGCAGTGAGGGGATTGGAGGGGACCAAGAGACCCAGTACTTC. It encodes CASSEGIGGDQETQYF.

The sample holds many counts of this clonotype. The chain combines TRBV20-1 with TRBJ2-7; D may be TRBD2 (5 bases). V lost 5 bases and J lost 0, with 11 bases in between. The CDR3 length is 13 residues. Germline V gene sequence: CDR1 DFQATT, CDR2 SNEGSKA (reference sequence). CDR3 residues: CSARTGSSYEQYF. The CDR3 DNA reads TGCAGTGCTCGAACGGGGAGCTCCTACGAGCAGTACTTC.

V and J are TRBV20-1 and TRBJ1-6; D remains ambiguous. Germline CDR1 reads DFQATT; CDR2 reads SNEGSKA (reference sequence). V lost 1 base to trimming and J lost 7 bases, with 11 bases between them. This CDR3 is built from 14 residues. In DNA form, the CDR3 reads TGCAGTGCTAGAGTTTTAGACTTGAATTCACCCCTCCACTTT. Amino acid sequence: CSARVLDLNSPLHF.

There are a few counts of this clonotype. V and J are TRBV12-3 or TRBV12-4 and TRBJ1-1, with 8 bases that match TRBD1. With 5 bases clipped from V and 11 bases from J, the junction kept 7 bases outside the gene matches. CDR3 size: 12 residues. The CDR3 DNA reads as TGTGCCAGCAGTCTCAGGGGGCTAGACGCTTTCTTT. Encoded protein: CASSLRGLDAFF.

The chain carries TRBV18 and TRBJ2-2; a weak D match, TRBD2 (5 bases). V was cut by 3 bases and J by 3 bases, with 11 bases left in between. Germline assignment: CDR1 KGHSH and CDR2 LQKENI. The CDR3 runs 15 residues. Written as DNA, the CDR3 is TGTGCCAGCTCACCGCCGGGAATCTACACCGGGGAGCTGTTTTTT. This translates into CASSPPGIYTGELFF.

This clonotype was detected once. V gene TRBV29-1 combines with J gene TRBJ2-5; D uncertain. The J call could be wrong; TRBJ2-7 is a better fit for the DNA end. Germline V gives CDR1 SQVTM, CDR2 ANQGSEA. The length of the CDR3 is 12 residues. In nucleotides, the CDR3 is TGCAGCGTTAAGAACAGATCCTACGAGCAGTACTTC. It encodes CSVKNRSYEQYF.

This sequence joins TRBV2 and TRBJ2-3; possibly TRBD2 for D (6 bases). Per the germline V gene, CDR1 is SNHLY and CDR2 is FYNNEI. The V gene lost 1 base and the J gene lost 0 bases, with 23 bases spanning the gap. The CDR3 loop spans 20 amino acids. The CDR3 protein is CASSEDPRGTTPFSTDTQYF. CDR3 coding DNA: TGTGCCAGCAGTGAAGATCCTCGGGGGACCACCCCTTTTAGCACAGATACGCAGTATTTT.